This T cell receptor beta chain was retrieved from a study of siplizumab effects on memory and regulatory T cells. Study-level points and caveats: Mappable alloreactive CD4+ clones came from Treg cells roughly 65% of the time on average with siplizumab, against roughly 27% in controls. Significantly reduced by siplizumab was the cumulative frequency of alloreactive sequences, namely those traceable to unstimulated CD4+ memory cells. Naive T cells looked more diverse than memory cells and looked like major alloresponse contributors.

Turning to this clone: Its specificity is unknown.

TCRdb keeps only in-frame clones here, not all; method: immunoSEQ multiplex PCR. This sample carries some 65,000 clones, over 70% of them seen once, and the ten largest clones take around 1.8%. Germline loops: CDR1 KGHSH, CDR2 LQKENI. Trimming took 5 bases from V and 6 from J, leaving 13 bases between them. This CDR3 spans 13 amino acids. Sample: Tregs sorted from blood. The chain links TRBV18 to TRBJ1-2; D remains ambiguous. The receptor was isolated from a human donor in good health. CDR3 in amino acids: CASSSYLSDGYTF. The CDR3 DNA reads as TGTGCCAGCTCATCCTACCTCTCAGATGGCTACACCTTC.